The rows below give T cell receptor beta chains drawn from one sample of a study of high-grade serous ovarian cancer treatment subgroups. Sequencing was performed with immunoSEQ multiplex PCR; in TCRdb, only in-frame clones are kept and a portion is missing. The sample holds thousands of clones, less than 70% seen once. The sequencing input was tumor tissue. Source of these receptors: a human donor with high-grade serous ovarian cancer. The CDR3 runs from the conserved cysteine through the conserved F or W. D genes are given only for firm matches. The size entry is marked missing in some rows and otherwise reads once, few, many or a size class.

v_gene: TRBV7-9
abundance: .
j_gene: TRBJ2-7
d_gene: .
CDR3aa: CASSPDSPYEQYF
CDR3nt: TGTGCCAGCAGCCCTGACAGTCCCTACGAGCAGTACTTC

v_gene: TRBV7-2
abundance: .
j_gene: TRBJ2-4
d_gene: .
CDR3aa: CASSLPNRGNIQYF
CDR3nt: TGTGCCAGCAGCTTACCCAACCGGGGAAACATTCAGTACTTC

v_gene: TRBV5-8
abundance: .
j_gene: TRBJ1-1
d_gene: .
CDR3aa: CASSLGWQGEAFF
CDR3nt: TGTGCCAGCAGCTTGGGGTGGCAGGGTGAAGCTTTCTTT

v_gene: TRBV7-2
abundance: .
j_gene: TRBJ1-1
d_gene: .
CDR3aa: CASSLDSPEAFF
CDR3nt: TGTGCCAGCAGCTTAGACAGCCCTGAAGCTTTCTTT

v_gene: TRBV7-2
abundance: .
j_gene: TRBJ2-7
d_gene: .
CDR3aa: CASSLFGNEQYF
CDR3nt: TGTGCCAGCAGCCTCTTCGGGAACGAGCAGTACTTC

v_gene: TRBV2
abundance: .
j_gene: TRBJ2-2
d_gene: .
CDR3aa: CASSYRVAGELFF
CDR3nt: TGTGCCAGCAGTTACAGGGTGGCCGGGGAGCTGTTTTTT

v_gene: TRBV6-5
abundance: .
j_gene: TRBJ1-3
d_gene: .
CDR3aa: CASTSRWGNTIYF
CDR3nt: TGTGCCAGCACCTCCCGTTGGGGAAACACCATATATTTT

v_gene: TRBV28
abundance: medium-sized
j_gene: TRBJ2-2
d_gene: TRBD1
CDR3aa: CASSRHRGPGELFF
CDR3nt: TGTGCCAGCAGCCGTCACAGGGGGCCCGGGGAGCTGTTTTTT

v_gene: TRBV27
abundance: .
j_gene: TRBJ1-2
d_gene: .
CDR3aa: CASSLTQGTGGYTF
CDR3nt: TGTGCCAGCAGTTTAACCCAGGGCACTGGTGGCTACACCTTC

v_gene: TRBV2
abundance: .
j_gene: TRBJ1-2
d_gene: .
CDR3aa: CASRGEYYGYTF
CDR3nt: TGTGCCAGCAGAGGGGAATACTATGGCTACACCTTC

v_gene: TRBV7-9
abundance: .
j_gene: TRBJ1-4
d_gene: .
CDR3aa: CASSLRDEKLFF
CDR3nt: TGTGCCAGCAGCTTAAGAGATGAAAAACTGTTTTTT

v_gene: TRBV7-2
abundance: .
j_gene: TRBJ2-6
d_gene: .
CDR3aa: CASSFVNSGANVLTF
CDR3nt: TGTGCCAGCAGCTTTGTCAACTCTGGGGCCAACGTCCTGACTTTC

v_gene: TRBV19
abundance: .
j_gene: TRBJ1-1
d_gene: .
CDR3aa: CASRDPGELTEAFF
CDR3nt: TGTGCCAGTAGGGACCCAGGGGAGCTGACTGAAGCTTTCTTT

v_gene: TRBV5-1
abundance: medium-sized
j_gene: TRBJ2-7
d_gene: .
CDR3aa: CASSLQGGEQYF
CDR3nt: TGCGCCAGCAGCTTACAGGGAGGGGAGCAGTACTTC

v_gene: TRBV7-6
abundance: .
j_gene: TRBJ1-6
d_gene: .
CDR3aa: CASSLAPLNSPLHF
CDR3nt: TGTGCCAGCAGCTTAGCGCCCCTTAATTCACCCCTCCACTTT

v_gene: TRBV29-1
abundance: .
j_gene: TRBJ2-1
d_gene: .
CDR3aa: CSVETREQFF
CDR3nt: TGCAGCGTTGAAACCAGGGAGCAGTTCTTC

v_gene: TRBV7-2
abundance: .
j_gene: TRBJ2-7
d_gene: .
CDR3aa: CASSLLDSYEQYF
CDR3nt: TGTGCCAGCAGCTTACTAGACAGCTACGAGCAGTACTTC

v_gene: TRBV4-1
abundance: .
j_gene: TRBJ1-1
d_gene: TRBD1
CDR3aa: CASKSTGAVTEAFF
CDR3nt: TGCGCCAGCAAGTCGACAGGGGCTGTCACTGAAGCTTTCTTT

v_gene: TRBV11-2
abundance: few
j_gene: TRBJ2-7
d_gene: TRBD1
CDR3aa: CASSSTGGGYEQYF
CDR3nt: TGTGCCAGCAGCTCGACAGGGGGGGGATACGAGCAGTACTTC

v_gene: TRBV2
abundance: .
j_gene: TRBJ2-7
d_gene: TRBD1
CDR3aa: CASSEGTGGSYEQYF
CDR3nt: TGTGCCAGCTCGGAGGGGACAGGGGGATCCTACGAGCAGTACTTC

v_gene: TRBV6-1
abundance: .
j_gene: TRBJ2-7
d_gene: TRBD2
CDR3aa: CASKSREVREQYF
CDR3nt: TGTGCCAGCAAGTCGCGGGAGGTTCGCGAGCAGTACTTC

v_gene: TRBV6-6
abundance: few
j_gene: TRBJ2-4
d_gene: .
CDR3aa: CASAARDIQYF
CDR3nt: TGTGCCAGCGCCGCGAGGGACATTCAGTACTTC

v_gene: TRBV5-1
abundance: .
j_gene: TRBJ2-1
d_gene: .
CDR3aa: CASSYVGQYNEQFF
CDR3nt: TGCGCCAGCAGCTACGTAGGACAGTACAATGAGCAGTTCTTC

v_gene: TRBV7-6
abundance: .
j_gene: TRBJ2-5
d_gene: .
CDR3aa: CASSLMSGHQETQYF
CDR3nt: TGTGCCAGCAGCCTAATGAGCGGACACCAAGAGACCCAGTACTTC

v_gene: TRBV29-1
abundance: few
j_gene: TRBJ1-2
d_gene: TRBD1
CDR3aa: CSVEDTGGGYTF
CDR3nt: TGCAGCGTGGAAGATACAGGGGGAGGCTACACCTTC

v_gene: TRBV27
abundance: .
j_gene: TRBJ2-1
d_gene: TRBD2
CDR3aa: CASSHSGSGNEQFF
CDR3nt: TGTGCCAGCAGTCATAGCGGGAGTGGGAATGAGCAGTTCTTC

v_gene: TRBV7-9
abundance: .
j_gene: TRBJ2-7
d_gene: .
CDR3aa: CASSLGFGQLTYEQYF
CDR3nt: TGTGCCAGCAGCTTAGGTTTTGGGCAACTAACCTACGAGCAGTACTTC

v_gene: TRBV14
abundance: medium-sized
j_gene: TRBJ1-1
d_gene: .
CDR3aa: CASSQGGPEAFF
CDR3nt: TGTGCCAGCAGCCAAGGAGGGCCCGAAGCTTTCTTT

v_gene: TRBV6-1
abundance: few
j_gene: TRBJ1-2
d_gene: .
CDR3aa: CASSVSGLDYGYTF
CDR3nt: TGTGCCAGCAGTGTCTCTGGGTTGGACTATGGCTACACCTTC

v_gene: TRBV7-3
abundance: few
j_gene: TRBJ1-1
d_gene: .
CDR3aa: CASRSYGTRSEAFF
CDR3nt: TGTGCCAGCAGGTCCTACGGGACAAGATCTGAAGCTTTCTTT

v_gene: TRBV7-8
abundance: .
j_gene: TRBJ2-7
d_gene: .
CDR3aa: CASSFGQSYEQYF
CDR3nt: TGTGCCAGCAGCTTCGGACAGTCCTACGAGCAGTACTTC

v_gene: TRBV28
abundance: .
j_gene: TRBJ1-2
d_gene: TRBD1
CDR3aa: CASGDRLHNYGYTF
CDR3nt: TGTGCCAGCGGGGACAGGTTGCATAACTATGGCTACACCTTC

v_gene: TRBV6-1
abundance: .
j_gene: TRBJ2-7
d_gene: TRBD1
CDR3aa: CASSAEQGKVYEQYF
CDR3nt: TGTGCCAGCAGTGCGGAACAGGGGAAGGTCTACGAGCAGTACTTC

v_gene: TRBV4-1
abundance: .
j_gene: TRBJ2-1
d_gene: .
CDR3aa: CASSQDGGVGNEQFF
CDR3nt: TGCGCCAGCAGCCAAGATGGGGGAGTGGGGAATGAGCAGTTCTTC

v_gene: TRBV19
abundance: .
j_gene: TRBJ2-5
d_gene: TRBD1
CDR3aa: CASSGGTGGAWETQYF
CDR3nt: TGTGCCAGTAGCGGAGGGACAGGGGGCGCCTGGGAGACCCAGTACTTC

v_gene: TRBV28
abundance: few
j_gene: TRBJ2-1
d_gene: .
CDR3aa: CASTTPGGPHEQFF
CDR3nt: TGTGCCAGCACCACCCCCGGAGGGCCCCATGAGCAGTTCTTC

v_gene: TRBV7-2
abundance: .
j_gene: TRBJ2-2
d_gene: .
CDR3aa: CASREGAGDTGELFF
CDR3nt: TGTGCCAGCAGAGAAGGGGCAGGCGACACCGGGGAGCTGTTTTTT

v_gene: TRBV28
abundance: .
j_gene: TRBJ2-5
d_gene: TRBD1
CDR3aa: CASSRGQSRETQYF
CDR3nt: TGTGCCAGCAGTCGGGGACAGTCGAGGGAGACCCAGTACTTC

v_gene: TRBV28
abundance: few
j_gene: TRBJ2-1
d_gene: .
CDR3aa: CASSSPDLAVRYNEQFF
CDR3nt: TGTGCCAGCAGTTCCCCAGATTTAGCGGTCCGCTACAATGAGCAGTTCTTC

v_gene: TRBV4-2
abundance: few
j_gene: TRBJ1-5
d_gene: TRBD1
CDR3aa: CASSQRTGGLYQPQHF
CDR3nt: TGTGCCAGCAGCCAACGGACAGGGGGCTTGTACCAGCCCCAGCATTTT

v_gene: TRBV13
abundance: .
j_gene: TRBJ1-2
d_gene: TRBD1
CDR3aa: CASSRGQVDYGYTF
CDR3nt: TGTGCCAGCAGCCGGGGACAGGTCGACTATGGCTACACCTTC

v_gene: TRBV7-2
abundance: .
j_gene: TRBJ2-5
d_gene: .
CDR3aa: CASSQRRGSQETQYF
CDR3nt: TGTGCCAGCAGCCAGAGGAGGGGATCCCAAGAGACCCAGTACTTC

v_gene: TRBV27
abundance: few
j_gene: TRBJ1-5
d_gene: .
CDR3aa: CASSPGLSNQPQHF
CDR3nt: TGTGCCAGCAGCCCTGGACTGAGTAATCAGCCCCAGCATTTT

v_gene: TRBV5-1
abundance: few
j_gene: TRBJ2-5
d_gene: TRBD2
CDR3aa: CASSFLPGLAGGDQETQYF
CDR3nt: TGCGCCAGCAGCTTTCTCCCGGGACTAGCGGGAGGTGACCAAGAGACCCAGTACTTC

v_gene: TRBV27
abundance: .
j_gene: TRBJ2-4
d_gene: TRBD1
CDR3aa: CASSRQGAINIQYF
CDR3nt: TGTGCCAGCAGTCGACAGGGGGCTATAAACATTCAGTACTTC

v_gene: TRBV11-2
abundance: .
j_gene: TRBJ2-5
d_gene: .
CDR3aa: CASSFVMQETQYF
CDR3nt: TGTGCCAGCAGCTTCGTTATGCAAGAGACCCAGTACTTC

v_gene: TRBV7-8
abundance: .
j_gene: TRBJ2-1
d_gene: .
CDR3aa: CASSFQSYNEQFF
CDR3nt: TGTGCCAGCAGCTTTCAGTCCTACAATGAGCAGTTCTTC

v_gene: TRBV14
abundance: .
j_gene: TRBJ2-3
d_gene: .
CDR3aa: CASSQEYSAFTDTQYF
CDR3nt: TGTGCCAGCAGCCAAGAATACAGTGCTTTCACAGATACGCAGTATTTT

v_gene: TRBV19
abundance: .
j_gene: TRBJ2-3
d_gene: TRBD2
CDR3aa: CASSTGRTASGATDTQYF
CDR3nt: TGTGCCAGTAGTACAGGGCGGACGGCTAGCGGGGCCACAGATACGCAGTATTTT

v_gene: TRBV5-1
abundance: once
j_gene: TRBJ2-5
d_gene: .
CDR3aa: CASSLELGSQETQYF
CDR3nt: TGCGCCAGCAGCTTGGAGCTGGGGTCGCAAGAGACCCAGTACTTC

v_gene: TRBV6-5
abundance: .
j_gene: TRBJ2-2
d_gene: .
CDR3aa: CASSYERGTGELFF
CDR3nt: TGTGCCAGCAGTTACGAAAGGGGCACCGGGGAGCTGTTTTTT

v_gene: TRBV7-8
abundance: .
j_gene: TRBJ2-1
d_gene: .
CDR3aa: CASSPSRGGTAYNEQFF
CDR3nt: TGTGCCAGCAGCCCATCGCGAGGGGGGACAGCCTACAATGAGCAGTTCTTC